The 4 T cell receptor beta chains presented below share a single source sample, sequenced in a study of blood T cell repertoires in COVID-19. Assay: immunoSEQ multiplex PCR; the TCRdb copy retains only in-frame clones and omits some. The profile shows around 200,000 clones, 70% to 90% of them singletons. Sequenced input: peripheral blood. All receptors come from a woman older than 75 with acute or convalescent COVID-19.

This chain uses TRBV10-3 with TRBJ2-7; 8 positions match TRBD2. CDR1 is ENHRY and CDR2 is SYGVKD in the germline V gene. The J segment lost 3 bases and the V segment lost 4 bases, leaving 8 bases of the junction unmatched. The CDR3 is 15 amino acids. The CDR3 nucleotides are TGTGCCATCAGTGGGCCGGGACTAGGGGACTACGAGCAGTACTTC. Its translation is CAISGPGLGDYEQYF.

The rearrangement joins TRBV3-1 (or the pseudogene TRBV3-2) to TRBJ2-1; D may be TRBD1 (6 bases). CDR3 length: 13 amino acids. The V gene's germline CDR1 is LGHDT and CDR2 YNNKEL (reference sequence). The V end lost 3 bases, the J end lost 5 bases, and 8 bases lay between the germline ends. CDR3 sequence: CASSHTGNNEQFF. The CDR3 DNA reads TGTGCCAGCAGCCACACAGGGAACAATGAGCAGTTCTTC.

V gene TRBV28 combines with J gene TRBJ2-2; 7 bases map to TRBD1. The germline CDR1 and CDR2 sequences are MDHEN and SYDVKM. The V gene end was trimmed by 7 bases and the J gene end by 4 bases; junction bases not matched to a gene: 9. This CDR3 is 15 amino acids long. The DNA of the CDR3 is TGTGCCAGCAACCCACCGGGACAGACCACCGGGGAGCTGTTTTTT. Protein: CASNPPGQTTGELFF.

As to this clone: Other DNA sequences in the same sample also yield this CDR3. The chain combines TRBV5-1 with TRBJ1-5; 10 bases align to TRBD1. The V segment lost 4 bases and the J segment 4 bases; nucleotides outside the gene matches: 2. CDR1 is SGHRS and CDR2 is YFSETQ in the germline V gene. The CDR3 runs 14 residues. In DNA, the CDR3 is TGCGCCAGCAGCCCGGGACAGGGGAATCAGCCCCAGCATTTT. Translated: CASSPGQGNQPQHF.